This TCR beta chain was found in a study of shared clonotypes between healthy human individuals. Input per replicate PCR of unsorted PBMC was 300 ng DNA, corresponding to around 28,000 T cell genomes. Assay: immunoSEQ multiplex PCR; the TCRdb copy retains only in-frame clones and omits some. Here the sample spans about 490,000 clones, around 80% being singletons. Each unsorted sample relied on some 90 million PBMCs as its source of genomic DNA. The sequenced sample was PBMCs. This receptor was identified in a woman in her 40s in good health. Some clones in this sample may be carry-over from other donors' samples.

The DNA for the CDR3 is TGTGCCAGCAGCGACAGGAGGACAGGGGGCGTTGAGACCCAGTACTTC. Translating it yields CASSDRRTGGVETQYF. The chain carries TRBV7-2 and TRBJ2-5; 11 bases fit TRBD1. The germline gives CDR1 SGHTA, CDR2 FQGNSA. This CDR3 has 16 residues. Losses at the gene ends were 5 bases for V and 5 bases for J; bases not matched to a gene: 10. Supplemented by reference TRBV7-2 and TRBJ2-5, the full variable domain reads GAGVSQSPSNKVTEKGKDVELRCDPISGHTALYWYRQSLGQGLEFLIYFQGNSAPDKSGLPSDRFSAERTGGSVSTLTIQRTQQEDSAVYLCASSDRRTGGVETQYFGPGTRLLVL.